What follows describes a single TCR beta chain. The sample is drawn from a study of T cell responses to AZD1222 COVID-19 vaccine. The assay was immunoSEQ multiplex PCR, and TCRdb's table has in-frame clones only and misses some. The sample contains roughly 130,000 clones, approximately 85% of which appear only once. The CDR3 extends over 13 amino acids. The germline gives CDR1 KGHSH, CDR2 LQKENI. The V end was cut by 0 bases, the J end by 10 bases, with 11 bases between. The sequence was collected from an adult in good health. The sequenced sample was peripheral blood, obtained on day 0 of AZD1222 vaccination. The rearrangement joins TRBV18 to TRBJ2-3; D unclear. Here the CDR3 reads CASSPPVAVPQYF. The CDR3, as DNA: TGTGCCAGCTCACCACCGGTAGCCGTCCCGCAGTATTTT. Full variable domain (remainder filled in from reference TRBV18 and TRBJ2-3): NAGVMQNPRHLVRRRGQEARLRCSPMKGHSHVYWYRQLPEEGLKFMVYLQKENIIDESGMPKERFSAEFPKEGPSILRIQQVVRGDSAAYFCASSPPVAVPQYFGPGTRLTVL.